Below, 12 T cell receptor beta chains from the same sample are listed, as sequenced in a study of PD-L1 blockade in urothelial cancer. Sample time point: peripheral blood 6 weeks after treatment start. Sequenced by immunoSEQ multiplex PCR; TCRdb stores in-frame clones only, minus some. The profile shows around 100,000 clones, 75% to 95% of them singletons. The sample in question was PBMCs, obtained around atezolizumab (anti-PD-L1) treatment. Receptor source: a man between 60 and 75 years old with urothelial cancer.

This clone was recorded once. V gene TRBV15 combines with J gene TRBJ1-1; TRBD1 might be the D (6 bases). The CDR3 length is 16 residues. V was pared by 1 base and J by 1 base, with 13 bases between. Per the germline V gene, CDR1 is LNHNV and CDR2 is YYDKDF (reference sequence). The CDR3 is CATSRVTGTPNTEAFF. As DNA, the CDR3 is TGTGCCACCAGCAGAGTTACCGGGACACCGAACACTGAAGCTTTCTTT.

The chain carries TRBV2 and TRBJ1-6; 9 bases align to TRBD1. The CDR3 is 15 residues long. Trimming took 5 bases from V and 8 from J; bases not matched to a gene: 7. From germline, CDR1 is SNHLY and CDR2 FYNNEI. CDR3 region: CASSLQGALHSPLHF. The CDR3 DNA reads as TGTGCCAGCAGTTTACAGGGGGCGCTTCATTCACCCCTCCACTTT.

The chain employs TRBV10-3 and TRBJ2-7; 10 bases are shared with TRBD2. After removal of 7 bases from V and 5 bases from J, the junction contained 14 bases not matched to a gene. Per germline, CDR1 ENHRY and CDR2 SYGVKD. The CDR3 has 16 amino acids. The CDR3 loop is CAITSERLAGANEQYF. The CDR3 DNA sequence: TGTGCCATCACCAGTGAACGCCTAGCGGGAGCGAACGAGCAGTACTTC.

The chain joins TRBV5-1 to TRBJ1-1; no clear D. V was pared by 3 bases and J by 3 bases, with 12 bases between. CDR1 is SGHRS, CDR2 YFSETQ, per germline. The CDR3 length is 14 residues. The CDR3 DNA follows: TGCGCCAGCAGCTCTGGGGAGTGGGACACTGAAGCTTTCTTT. This gives the protein CASSSGEWDTEAFF.

This chain joins TRBV18 and TRBJ2-2; D might be TRBD1 (5 bases). Germline assignment: CDR1 KGHSH and CDR2 LQKENI. V was clipped by 6 bases and J by 3 bases, with 8 bases between them. CDR3 size: 13 residues. In nucleotides, the CDR3 is TGTGCCAGCTCGTCCAGGGACACCGGGGAGCTGTTTTTT. Translation gives CASSSRDTGELFF.

The chain employs TRBV18 and TRBJ1-4, with D hard to call. CDR1 KGHSH and CDR2 LQKENI come from the germline V gene. Trimming cost V 3 bases and J 5 bases, with 10 bases left between them. This CDR3 is built from 14 residues. The CDR3 reads CASSPVIQNEKLFF. In DNA, the CDR3 is TGTGCCAGCTCACCCGTAATTCAGAATGAAAAACTGTTTTTT.

This chain links TRBV21-1 with TRBJ1-5; the tabulated D call, TRBD1, remains unverified against the DNA. TRBV21-1 has pseudogene status. This CDR3 contains 19 residues. The CDR3 spells CASSKPPGDTLRGYQPQHF. CDR3 sequence (DNA): TGTGCCAGCAGCAAACCCCCCGGGGACACCCTAAGAGGGTATCAGCCCCAGCATTTT.

The chain links TRBV6-1 to TRBJ2-5; weak D call: TRBD1 (5 bases). The CDR3 contains 14 residues. CDR1 is MNHNS and CDR2 is SASEGT in the germline V gene. The ends were cut back, 5 bases at V and 4 bases at J, with 14 bases in the middle. CDR3 DNA sequence: TGTGCCAGCAGTTCAGGGATGCTAGGAGAGACCCAGTACTTC. Its protein is CASSSGMLGETQYF.

This chain connects TRBV11-2 to TRBJ1-1; TRBD1 matches at 9 bases. There are 12 residues in the CDR3. V was pared by 8 bases and J by 7 bases, with 5 bases of the junction left unmatched. Germline CDR1 SGHAT, CDR2 FQNNGV. The CDR3 is CASLGTGSEAFF. The CDR3, as DNA: TGTGCCAGCTTGGGGACAGGGAGTGAAGCTTTCTTT.

This chain connects TRBV27 to TRBJ1-2; perhaps TRBD1 as D (5 bases). Germline V lookup: CDR1 MNHEY, CDR2 SMNVEV (reference sequence). The length of the CDR3 is 15 residues. Trimming pared 2 bases from V and 1 base from J, leaving 11 bases between. The CDR3 reads CASSLSVGGNYGYTF. CDR3 DNA: TGTGCCAGCAGTTTAAGCGTGGGGGGTAACTATGGCTACACCTTC.

This chain uses TRBV7-9 with TRBJ2-7; 14 bases are a match to TRBD2. V was clipped by 0 bases and J by 3 bases; unmatched bases: 7. This CDR3 is 18 amino acids long. Germline assignment: CDR1 SEHNR and CDR2 FQNEAQ (reference sequence). The CDR3 spells CASSLAPTSGRGVYEQYF. CDR3 nucleotides: TGTGCCAGCAGCTTAGCGCCGACTAGCGGGAGGGGGGTCTACGAGCAGTACTTC.

The V and J genes are TRBV7-2 and TRBJ2-7; 11 bases map to TRBD2. Germline V gene lookup returns CDR1 SGHTA and CDR2 FQGNSA. CDR3 size: 16 residues. The ends lost 1 base at V and 2 bases at J; junction bases unmatched: 4. CDR3 sequence: CASSLGLAGLTYEQYF. CDR3 bases: TGTGCCAGCAGCTTAGGACTAGCGGGATTGACCTACGAGCAGTACTTC.